This passage covers 17 T cell receptor beta chains from one sample sequenced in a study of T cells in lung cancer brain metastases. Repertoires were generated with immunoSEQ multiplex PCR, while TCRdb's copy carries only in-frame clones and drops some. Of several thousand clones listed, 85% are singletons. What was sequenced was tumor tissue from a brain metastasis. Receptors originate from a woman aged 45-59 years with non-small cell lung cancer that had spread to the brain.

This clone was detected only once. Here the CDR3 reads CASSLALGVETGELFF. Written as DNA, the CDR3 is TGCGCCAGCAGCTTGGCCTTGGGGGTGGAAACCGGGGAGCTGTTTTTT. The genes are TRBV5-1 and TRBJ2-2; D is tentatively TRBD1 or TRBD2 (5 bases each). The CDR3 is made up of 16 amino acids. Trimming took 0 bases from V and 5 from J, leaving 14 bases between them. Germline CDR1 is SGHRS and CDR2 is YFSETQ.

This sequence joins TRBV27 and TRBJ2-7; D is undetermined. This CDR3 has 14 residues. Germline V gene sequence: CDR1 MNHEY, CDR2 SMNVEV (reference sequence). V shed 6 bases and J shed 1 base, with 13 bases lying between them. CDR3 amino acids: CASSPESGSYEQYF. In DNA form, the CDR3 reads TGTGCCAGCAGCCCGGAGTCTGGGTCCTACGAGCAGTACTTC.

V usage is TRBV23-1 and J usage is TRBJ1-1; TRBD1 matches at 9 bases. TRBV23-1 is an open reading frame whose function is uncertain. This CDR3 comprises 11 residues. Trimming removed 4 bases from V and 10 bases from J; junction bases left unmatched: 1. Here the CDR3 reads CASSLGQGAFF. The CDR3 DNA follows: TGCGCCAGCAGTCTGGGACAGGGAGCTTTCTTT.

This chain joins TRBV10-3 and TRBJ2-7; TRBD1 matches at 8 bases. The CDR3 contains 13 residues. Per the germline V gene, CDR1 is ENHRY and CDR2 is SYGVKD. The trim removed 5 bases at V and 2 bases at J, leaving 2 bases unmatched. This CDR3 reads CAISLQGAYEQYF. DNA for the CDR3: TGTGCCATCAGTTTACAGGGGGCCTACGAGCAGTACTTC.

The V call is TRBV18, the J call TRBJ2-1; possible D gene TRBD1, 5 bases. V lost 2 bases to trimming and J lost 15 bases, with 11 bases between them. The CDR3 length is 11 residues. Germline-derived CDR1 and CDR2 are KGHSH and LQKENI. CDR3 region: CASSPEAGLFF. The CDR3 region has the DNA TGTGCCAGCTCACCAGAGGCAGGGCTGTTCTTC.

The V call is TRBV4-1, the J call TRBJ1-1; D unclear. The CDR3 totals 12 residues. V gave up 3 bases and J gave up 3 bases, with 5 bases separating them. Per germline, CDR1 MGHRA and CDR2 YSYEKL. The CDR3 DNA follows: TGCGCCAGCAGCCATCGGGACACTGAAGCTTTCTTT. This gives the protein CASSHRDTEAFF.

This chain links TRBV2 with TRBJ1-5; 9 bases match TRBD1. This CDR3 comprises 15 residues. V shed 8 bases and J 4 bases; nucleotides not matched to a gene: 9. Germline CDR1 SNHLY, CDR2 FYNNEI. CDR3 in amino acids: CASDLTGGANQPQHF. The CDR3 bases are TGTGCCAGCGATTTAACAGGGGGCGCGAATCAGCCCCAGCATTTT.

The chain recombines TRBV5-1 with TRBJ2-3; D unclear. Germline CDR1 reads SGHRS; CDR2 reads YFSETQ. The V and J ends lost 4 bases and 1 base respectively, with 13 bases between them. The CDR3 runs 15 residues. CDR3 nucleotide sequence: TGCGCCAGCAGCACCGTGGGTTCTCGCACAGATACGCAGTATTTT. Amino acids: CASSTVGSRTDTQYF.

The chain uses TRBV6-5 and TRBJ2-5; 11 bases line up with TRBD2. Germline V gene lookup returns CDR1 MNHEY and CDR2 SVGAGI. The CDR3 is 15 amino acids. Trimming at V came to 6 bases and at J to 1 base, leaving 4 bases not matched to a gene. CDR3 nucleotide sequence: TGTGCCAGCAGCGGACTAGCGGGTATCCAAGAGACCCAGTACTTC. Translated: CASSGLAGIQETQYF.

This rearrangement joins TRBV5-6 to TRBJ1-2; D unclear. Germline V gene data show CDR1 as SGHDT and CDR2 as YYEEEE. This CDR3 comprises 14 residues. V was shortened by 5 bases and J by 4 bases, with 15 bases between the two germline ends. This chain's CDR3 is CASSLPTGTYGYTF. As DNA, the CDR3 is TGTGCCAGCAGTCTCCCGACGGGAACCTATGGCTACACCTTC.

This clone has only one observation. The chain joins TRBV9 to TRBJ1-2; no clear D. The V end was cut by 4 bases, the J end by 7 bases, with 8 bases between. This CDR3 comprises 11 residues. The germline CDR1 and CDR2 sequences are SGDLS and YYNGEE. The CDR3 reads CASSLRGGYTF. The CDR3 DNA sequence: TGTGCCAGCAGCCTACGGGGTGGCTACACCTTC.

The gene calls are TRBV9 and TRBJ2-7; 8 bases align to TRBD1. The CDR3 runs 17 residues. In germline, CDR1 is SGDLS, CDR2 YYNGEE. The ends lost 0 bases at V and 3 bases at J; junction bases unmatched: 11. The CDR3 region is CASSVGLRGTGDYEQYF. CDR3 coding DNA: TGTGCCAGCAGCGTAGGGCTTCGTGGGACAGGTGACTACGAGCAGTACTTC.

The genes are TRBV4-2 and TRBJ2-7; perhaps TRBD1 as D (6 bases). The germline V gene encodes CDR1 LGHNA and CDR2 YNFKEQ. CDR3 length: 14 residues. With 5 bases removed from V and 1 base from J, the gap between germline ends came to 12 bases. The CDR3 nucleotides read TGTGCCAGCAGCACAGCTGGACAGTCCTACGAGCAGTACTTC. Residues: CASSTAGQSYEQYF.

The V call is TRBV27, the J call TRBJ2-3; D is possibly TRBD2 (6 bases). The CDR3 contains 15 residues. In germline, CDR1 is MNHEY, CDR2 SMNVEV (reference sequence). Trimming took 1 base from V and 2 from J, leaving 10 bases between them. The CDR3 nucleotides are TGTGCCAGCAGTTTATGGGCGGGGACCACAGATACGCAGTATTTT. This codes for CASSLWAGTTDTQYF.

This rearrangement joins TRBV11-3 to TRBJ2-1; D possibly corresponds to TRBD2 (6 bases). Looked up from germline, CDR1 is SGHNT and CDR2 is YENEEA. V was cut by 3 bases and J by 3 bases, with 9 bases left in between. The CDR3 has 14 residues. The CDR3 here is CASSFSGDYNEQFF. The CDR3 coding sequence is TGTGCCAGCAGCTTTAGCGGCGACTACAATGAGCAGTTCTTC.

The J gene is TRBJ2-2, the V gene TRBV29-1; D gene uncertain. V was shortened by 4 bases and J by 3 bases, with 12 bases between the two germline ends. The CDR3 has 14 amino acids. Germline CDR1 reads SQVTM; CDR2 reads ANQGSEA. The CDR3 DNA reads as TGCAGCGTTGTGATTATGATGGACACCGGGGAGCTGTTTTTT. It codes for CSVVIMMDTGELFF.

This clone is a singleton in its sample. The chain links TRBV28 to TRBJ2-5; 8 bases match TRBD1. The CDR3 runs 15 residues. Germline V CDR1 and CDR2: MDHEN, SYDVKM. The junction had 10 bases not matched to a gene; V was cut back by 5 bases and J by 5 bases. The chain's CDR3 is CASSLGQGGIETQYF. Here the CDR3 DNA reads TGTGCCAGCAGTCTTGGACAGGGAGGAATTGAGACCCAGTACTTC. Looking up the rest from reference TRBV28 and TRBJ2-5 gives the full variable domain: DVKVTQSSRYLVKRTGEKVFLECVQDMDHENMFWYRQDPGLGLRLIYFSYDVKMKEKGDIPEGYSVSREKKERFSLILESASTNQTSMYLCASSLGQGGIETQYFGPGTRLLVL.